A selection of T cell receptor beta chains follows, all from one sample in a study of OX40 agonist ivuxolimab in advanced cancers. Only in-frame clones appear in the TCRdb table, and some are missing; sequencing was by immunoSEQ multiplex PCR. Of 75,000 to 80,000 clones detected, 83% appear once; the ten largest clones hold around 0.8%. This specimen was CD4+ or CD8+ T cells sorted from blood, taken in a trial of the OX40 agonist ivuxolimab. These receptor sequences come from an adult with an advanced solid tumor such as melanoma, head and neck, liver or kidney cancer. The CDR3 runs from the conserved cysteine through the conserved F or W. D genes are given only for firm matches. Where a row states a size, it is once, few, many or the class of an expanded clone; other rows omit it.

TRBD1,TRBJ1-2,once,TRBV9,TGTGCCAGCAGCGTCCGGGACAGGGTCACTGGTGGCTACACCTTC,CASSVRDRVTGGYTF
-,TRBJ1-6,-,TRBV5-1,TGCGCCAGCAGTCGGGACTCCGGGAACTCACCCCTCCACTTT,CASSRDSGNSPLHF
-,TRBJ1-1,-,TRBV4-2,TGTGCCAGCAGCCAAGATACGGTGAACACTGAAGCTTTCTTT,CASSQDTVNTEAFF
-,TRBJ1-1,-,TRBV10-2,TGCGCCAGCAGTGAGGACAGGATGAACACTGAAGCTTTCTTT,CASSEDRMNTEAFF
TRBD2,TRBJ2-1,-,TRBV7-7,TGTGCTAGCAGCTTAGGGGGACTAGCGGAATACAATGAGCAGTTCTTC,CASSLGGLAEYNEQFF
-,TRBJ1-1,-,TRBV11-2,TGTGCCAGCAGTAACAGCATGAACACTGAAGCTTTCTTT,CASSNSMNTEAFF
TRBD1,TRBJ1-1,-,TRBV2,TGTGCCAGCAGGCGGGACAGGGGTCCCGAAGCTTTCTTT,CASRRDRGPEAFF
TRBD1,TRBJ1-6,-,TRBV6-6,TGTGCCAGCAGTTCATCGACAGGGGGCATTAATTCACCCCTCCACTTT,CASSSSTGGINSPLHF
-,TRBJ2-5,-,TRBV7-6,TGTGCCAGCAGCCCGTCAGGGTCTCAAGAGACCCAGTACTTC,CASSPSGSQETQYF
-,TRBJ2-2,-,TRBV5-1,TGCGCCAGCAGCTTGGCCGGGGGGCTCGTCACCGGGGAGCTGTTTTTT,CASSLAGGLVTGELFF
TRBD2,TRBJ2-3,-,TRBV10-3,TGTGCCATCAGTGGACCGGGGAAATCCGGGACTAGCGGCATAAGCACAGATACGCAGTATTTT,CAISGPGKSGTSGISTDTQYF
-,TRBJ2-2,-,TRBV6-5,TGTGCCAGCAGTTACTCGATAAGTACCGAGACCGGGGAGCTGTTTTTT,CASSYSISTETGELFF
TRBD1,TRBJ2-7,-,TRBV11-3,TGTGCCAGCAGCTTAGCGACAGGGGGCGGGGAGCAGTACTTC,CASSLATGGGEQYF
-,TRBJ1-5,-,TRBV18,TGTGCCAGCTCAAATGCCTGGGGTAATCAGCCCCAGCATTTT,CASSNAWGNQPQHF
-,TRBJ1-1,-,TRBV15,TGTGCCACCAGCAGAGCTAGGCAGGCTGAAGCTTTCTTT,CATSRARQAEAFF
TRBD2,TRBJ2-2,-,TRBV5-4,TGTGCCAGCAGCGCCACTAGCGGGAGGGCCAGGACCGGGGAGCTGTTTTTT,CASSATSGRARTGELFF
TRBD2,TRBJ2-1,-,TRBV10-2,TGCGCCAGCAGTGGGGGACTAGCGGGAGTCTCTAATGAGCAGTTCTTC,CASSGGLAGVSNEQFF
-,TRBJ2-7,-,TRBV4-2,TGTGCCAGCAGCCAAGATTCCCCAGCCTTAAGCTCCTACGAGCAGTACTTC,CASSQDSPALSSYEQYF
-,TRBJ2-1,-,TRBV27,TGTGCCAGCAGTTTTTTTGCTGGCAATGAGCAGTTCTTC,CASSFFAGNEQFF
TRBD1,TRBJ2-7,few,TRBV6-5,TGTGCCAGCAGTTCCCCGGACAGGGGGAGGGAGCAGTACTTC,CASSSPDRGREQYF
-,TRBJ2-2,-,TRBV6-6,TGTGCCAGCAGTTCCTGGTCCTACGGGGAGCTGTTTTTT,CASSSWSYGELFF
-,TRBJ2-2,-,TRBV4-1,TGCGCCAGCAGCCCAGAGGGCGACAGCCCGAACACCGGGGAGCTGTTTTTT,CASSPEGDSPNTGELFF
-,TRBJ2-2,-,TRBV9,TGTGCCAGCAGCGTAGTCGGTAACACCGGGGAGCTGTTTTTT,CASSVVGNTGELFF
-,TRBJ2-7,-,TRBV10-2,TGCGCCAGCAGTTCTCTCCGGGACGAGCAGTACTTC,CASSSLRDEQYF
TRBD2,TRBJ2-1,-,TRBV28,TGTGCCAGCAGTGGAACTAGCGGGAGGGCCCACAATGAGCAGTTCTTC,CASSGTSGRAHNEQFF
TRBD2,TRBJ2-3,-,TRBV29-1,TGCAGCGTTGCTAGCGGCTTTGCGGATACGCAGTATTTT,CSVASGFADTQYF
-,TRBJ2-1,-,TRBV11-3,TGTGCCAGCAGCTCACGGGCTCGGCCAAACAATGAGCAGTTCTTC,CASSSRARPNNEQFF
-,TRBJ1-6,-,TRBV19,TGTGCCAGTAGTATTCACAGGCGGGTCAATTCACCCCTCCACTTT,CASSIHRRVNSPLHF
-,TRBJ2-7,-,TRBV10-2,TGCGCCAGCAGTGCCGGGACCGGGAGCTCCTACGAGCAGTACTTC,CASSAGTGSSYEQYF
TRBD2,TRBJ2-7,few,TRBV2,TGTGCCAGCAGTCGACTAGCGGGAGTGGGGGAGCAGTACTTC,CASSRLAGVGEQYF
-,TRBJ2-1,-,TRBV28,TGTGCCAGCAGGGACCTAGACAATGAGCAGTTCTTC,CASRDLDNEQFF
-,TRBJ2-3,-,TRBV11-3,TGTGCCAGCAGCCCCCTCGGGGGACCAGATACGCAGTATTTT,CASSPLGGPDTQYF
TRBD1,TRBJ1-2,-,TRBV9,TGTGCCAGCAGCGAGAGACAGGGCGCAGGTGGCTACACCTTC,CASSERQGAGGYTF
-,TRBJ2-3,-,TRBV5-1,TGCGCCAGCAGCGGGAACGCTTGGACAGATACGCAGTATTTT,CASSGNAWTDTQYF
-,TRBJ2-1,-,TRBV21-1,TGTGCCAGCAGCAGAAGGGGGGATGTCTACAATGAGCAGTTCTTC,CASSRRGDVYNEQFF
-,TRBJ2-7,few,TRBV11-2,TGTGCCAGCAGCTTAGACCACTCCTACGAGCAGTACTTC,CASSLDHSYEQYF
TRBD1,TRBJ1-5,-,TRBV28,TGTGCCAGCAGTTCGGGACAGGGGTCGTTTAGCAATCAGCCCCAGCATTTT,CASSSGQGSFSNQPQHF
-,TRBJ1-5,-,TRBV6-6,TGTGCCAGCAGCCTCCCGGGGTCCAGCAATCAGCCCCAGCATTTT,CASSLPGSSNQPQHF
TRBD1,TRBJ2-1,-,TRBV14,TGTGCCAGCAGCCTAGAGGGCAGGGGGTTTTACAATGAGCAGTTCTTC,CASSLEGRGFYNEQFF
-,TRBJ2-5,-,TRBV18,TGTGCCAGCTCACCGGAGGGAGGCGGGGAGACCCAGTACTTC,CASSPEGGGETQYF
-,TRBJ1-1,-,TRBV30,TGTGCCTGGAGTACAGGAGGGCGGAGTGAAGCTTTCTTT,CAWSTGGRSEAFF
-,TRBJ1-6,-,TRBV7-8,TGTGCCAGCAGCTCCGGGGTTGGGACGGAGGGGGCACCCCTCCACTTT,CASSSGVGTEGAPLHF
-,TRBJ1-5,few,TRBV27,TGTGCCAGCCGGCGAACCAGACAGGAGAATCAGCCCCAGCATTTT,CASRRTRQENQPQHF
TRBD1,TRBJ1-4,-,TRBV5-5,TGTGCCAGCAGCTCCCGCTCAAGACAGGGTTTAGCCACTAATGAAAAACTGTTTTTT,CASSSRSRQGLATNEKLFF
TRBD2,TRBJ2-5,-,TRBV29-1,TGCAGCGTTGCGTCGCGGGGGGCGGGAGAGACCCAGTACTTC,CSVASRGAGETQYF
-,TRBJ1-1,-,TRBV4-1,TGCGCCAGCAGCCAAGATGGGGAAGACACTGAAGCTTTCTTT,CASSQDGEDTEAFF
TRBD1,TRBJ1-5,-,TRBV7-8,TGTGCCAGCAGCTTCTGGCAGGGGGGTAGGCAGCCCCAGCATTTT,CASSFWQGGRQPQHF
-,TRBJ2-4,-,TRBV2,TGTGCCAGCAGTGTCCTAGGGTTTGATCAGTACTTC,CASSVLGFDQYF
-,TRBJ1-2,-,TRBV7-9,TGTGCCAGCAGCTTAGGGTCCGATGGCTACACCTTC,CASSLGSDGYTF
-,TRBJ2-5,-,TRBV5-4,TGTGCCAACAGCTCCTTTGGGGGGCGAGAGACCCAGTACTTC,CANSSFGGRETQYF
TRBD2,TRBJ2-3,-,TRBV18,TGTGCCAGCTCACAAGGACTAGCGGGGGGAGATACGCAGTATTTT,CASSQGLAGGDTQYF
TRBD2,TRBJ2-1,-,TRBV5-4,TGTGCCAGCAGGGTCGGGCTAGCGGGGGGTTTCAGTGAGCAGTTCTTC,CASRVGLAGGFSEQFF